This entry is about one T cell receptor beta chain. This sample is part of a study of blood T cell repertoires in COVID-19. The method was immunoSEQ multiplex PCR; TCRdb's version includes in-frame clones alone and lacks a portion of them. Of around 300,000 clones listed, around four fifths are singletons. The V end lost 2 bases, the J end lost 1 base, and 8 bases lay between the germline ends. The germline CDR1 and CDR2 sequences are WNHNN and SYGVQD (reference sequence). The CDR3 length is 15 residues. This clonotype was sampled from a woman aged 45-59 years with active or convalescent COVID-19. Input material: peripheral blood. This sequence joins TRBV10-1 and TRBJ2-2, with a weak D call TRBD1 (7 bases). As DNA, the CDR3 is TGCGCCAGCAGTGAGCAGGGGGGGAACACCGGGGAGCTGTTTTTT. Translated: CASSEQGGNTGELFF.